The 23 T cell receptor beta chains below all came from one sample that was sequenced in a study of blood T cell repertoires in COVID-19 (dated by TCRdb to 2018 to 2021). The library was made by the immunoSEQ multiplex PCR assay. Here the immuneACCESS table is served through TCRdb, limited to in-frame sequences with V and J called. Missing clones are a known gap in these copies; in checked studies unresolved V genes cover under half, and the rest lacks a known reason. Across this sample there are around 140,000 clones, with 80% to 90% seen only once. The top ten constitute roughly 10% of the sample. Material: peripheral blood. All receptors derive from a man in his fifties or sixties with active or convalescent COVID-19.

This clone was picked up one time. The rearrangement links TRBV7-2 to TRBJ2-1, with 8 bases matching TRBD1. Germline CDR1 is SGHTA and CDR2 is FQGNSA. Trimming took 3 bases from V and 5 from J; bases not matched to a gene: 9. This CDR3 contains 16 residues. The CDR3 region is CASSFIRDRYHNEQFF. CDR3 bases: TGTGCCAGCAGCTTTATCCGGGACAGGTACCACAATGAGCAGTTCTTC.

V gene TRBV18 combines with J gene TRBJ1-2; D is unclear. The CDR3 runs to 13 residues. Germline-derived CDR1 and CDR2 are KGHSH and LQKENI. Deletions cut 1 base from V and 6 bases from J, with 9 bases between. In DNA form, the CDR3 reads TGTGCCAGCTCACCACGGAGCAGTGATGGCTACACCTTC. This sequence encodes CASSPRSSDGYTF.

The V gene is TRBV19, the J gene TRBJ2-3; D perhaps matches TRBD2 (6 bases). The CDR3 has 13 residues. The germline V gene has CDR1 LNHDA and CDR2 SQIVND (reference sequence). Deletions cut 7 bases from V and 3 bases from J, with 11 bases between. Written as DNA, the CDR3 is TGTGCCAGTAAGCGGCGGGAAACAGATACGCAGTATTTT. Amino acids: CASKRRETDTQYF. The whole variable domain, filled in from reference TRBV19 and TRBJ2-3, reads DGGITQSPKYLFRKEGQNVTLSCEQNLNHDAMYWYRQDPGQGLRLIYYSQIVNDFQKGDIAEGYSVSREKKESFPLTVTSAQKNPTAFYLCASKRRETDTQYFGPGTRLTVL.

This clone has a count of ten or more. The chain recombines TRBV27 with TRBJ2-2, with TRBD1 as a possible D gene (7 bases). The germline CDR1 and CDR2 sequences are MNHEY and SMNVEV (reference sequence). Trimming removed 6 bases at V and 4 bases at J, with 15 bases between. The CDR3 length is 15 residues. CDR3 protein: CASSFVQGGTGELFF. CDR3 bases: TGTGCCAGCAGCTTCGTGCAGGGGGGCACCGGGGAGCTGTTTTTT.

The chain employs TRBV20-1 and TRBJ1-2, with D tentatively TRBD1 (5 bases). The CDR3 totals 15 residues. V was cut by 3 bases and J by 0 bases, with 14 bases left in between. The germline gives CDR1 DFQATT, CDR2 SNEGSKA (reference sequence). Here the CDR3 reads CSASRPRATNYGYTF. Written as DNA, the CDR3 is TGCAGTGCTAGTCGCCCCAGGGCCACTAACTATGGCTACACCTTC.

The chain couples TRBV14 to TRBJ2-5; the D gene is possibly TRBD1 (6 bases). The CDR3 consists of 18 residues. Germline V gives CDR1 SGHDN, CDR2 FVKESK. Trimming stripped 4 bases from V and 2 bases from J, with 23 bases between. In DNA, the CDR3 is TGTGCCAGCAGCCTTCTAGGGGTGACAGGCCAAGGGCAAGAGACCCAGTACTTC. Its translation: CASSLLGVTGQGQETQYF. The entire variable domain, with the rest obtained from reference TRBV14 and TRBJ2-5, is as follows: EAGVTQFPSHSVIEKGQTVTLRCDPISGHDNLYWYRRVMGKEIKFLLHFVKESKQDESGMPNNRFLAERTGGTYSTLKVQPAELEDSGVYFCASSLLGVTGQGQETQYFGPGTRLLVL.

This clone was seen only once. This chain uses TRBV6-6 with TRBJ2-5, with D perhaps matching TRBD2 (5 bases). V shed 6 bases and J shed 0 bases, with 11 bases lying between them. CDR3 size: 14 residues. From germline, CDR1 is MNHNY and CDR2 SVGAGI (reference sequence). The chain's CDR3 is CASSLSGNQETQYF. For the CDR3, the DNA is TGTGCCAGCAGCCTAAGCGGCAACCAAGAGACCCAGTACTTC.

For the CDR3, the DNA is TGCGCCAGCAGCCAAGACGCGGGTATTAGACCCCTCCACTTT. This encodes CASSQDAGIRPLHF. The chain combines TRBV4-3 with TRBJ1-6; D unresolved. V was clipped by 0 bases and J by 12 bases, with 12 bases between them. CDR1 and CDR2 (germline): LGHNA, YSLEER. CDR3 size: 14 residues.

The rearrangement links TRBV6-6 to TRBJ1-1; possible D gene TRBD1, 5 bases. The CDR3 runs to 19 residues. V was cut by 5 bases and J by 0 bases, with 25 bases left in between. Germline V lookup: CDR1 MNHNY, CDR2 SVGAGI (reference sequence). The CDR3 DNA follows: TGTGCCAGCAGTCCCGGTCTCAGGCGGGGGTTGTTTATGAACACTGAAGCTTTCTTT. Residues: CASSPGLRRGLFMNTEAFF.

The rearrangement uses TRBV30 and TRBJ2-1; 8 bases line up with TRBD2. The CDR3 extends over 12 amino acids. The ends lost 5 bases at V and 9 bases at J; junction bases unmatched: 6. Per the germline V gene, CDR1 is GTSNPN and CDR2 is SVGIG (reference sequence). This CDR3 reads CAWGLALGEQFF. CDR3 nucleotide sequence: TGTGCCTGGGGACTAGCTCTAGGTGAGCAGTTCTTC.

V is TRBV5-6 and J is TRBJ2-7, with unresolved D. CDR3 length: 13 amino acids. Looked up from germline, CDR1 is SGHDT and CDR2 is YYEEEE. Trimming stripped 0 bases from V and 1 base from J, with 5 bases between. This chain's CDR3 is CASSLGRSYEQYV. The CDR3 nucleotides read TGTGCCAGCAGCTTGGGCAGATCCTACGAGCAGTACGTC.

The V and J genes are TRBV24-1 and TRBJ1-2; 8 bases map to TRBD1. CDR1 and CDR2 (germline): KGHDR, SFDVKD. V trimming: 7 bases; J trimming: 6 bases; junction bases outside the gene matches: 9. The CDR3 length is 14 residues. The DNA of the CDR3 is TGTGCCACCAGGTCGACAGGGGTTAGGGATGGCTACACCTTC. It is translated as CATRSTGVRDGYTF.

The count of this clone is one. V gene TRBV6-1 combines with J gene TRBJ2-1; D is unresolved. Germline lookup yields CDR1 MNHNS and CDR2 SASEGT. The ends were cut back, 8 bases at V and 9 bases at J, with 20 bases in the middle. This CDR3 comprises 14 residues. As DNA, the CDR3 is TGTGCCAGCCGGCCCCCAGCGTTTGTAAGTGAGCAGTTCTTC. Protein product: CASRPPAFVSEQFF.

The chain is built from TRBV7-9 and TRBJ2-5, with D maybe TRBD2 (5 bases). Per germline, CDR1 SEHNR and CDR2 FQNEAQ (reference sequence). This CDR3 has 15 amino acids. V lost 6 bases and J 5 bases, leaving 19 bases between the germline ends. CDR3 DNA: TGTGCCAGCAGGAGAAGCGGCCCAGACGGGGAGACCCAGTACTTC. It translates to CASRRSGPDGETQYF.

The chain has TRBV3-1 (or the pseudogene TRBV3-2) and TRBJ2-1; weak D call: TRBD2 (5 bases). The germline V gene encodes CDR1 LGHDT and CDR2 YNNKEL (reference sequence). V shed 6 bases and J shed 9 bases, with 12 bases lying between them. The CDR3 spans 12 residues. CDR3: CASSPVGGEQFF. CDR3 nucleotides: TGTGCCAGCAGTCCCGTAGGAGGTGAGCAGTTCTTC.

This clone was counted between two and nine times. The chain combines TRBV27 with TRBJ2-3, with 7 positions matching TRBD2. With V trimmed by 7 bases and J by 2 bases, 6 bases remained unmatched. The length of the CDR3 is 14 residues. Germline V gives CDR1 MNHEY, CDR2 SMNVEV (reference sequence). The CDR3: CASTRAGLTDTQYF. The DNA for the CDR3 is TGTGCCAGCACCCGAGCGGGACTCACAGATACGCAGTATTTT.

The V gene is TRBV27, the J gene TRBJ1-5; tentative D call: TRBD1 (5 bases). CDR1 and CDR2 (germline): MNHEY, SMNVEV (reference sequence). The CDR3 extends over 16 amino acids. V gave up 0 bases and J gave up 2 bases, with 11 bases separating them. CDR3 protein: CASSLSRGGGNQPQHF. The CDR3 DNA follows: TGTGCCAGCAGTTTATCCCGGGGGGGTGGCAATCAGCCCCAGCATTTT.

This clone was recorded many times. V is TRBV7-2 and J is TRBJ1-5, with TRBD1 as a possible D gene (6 bases). CDR1 is SGHTA and CDR2 is FQGNSA in the germline V gene. This CDR3 region has 15 residues. V lost 5 bases to trimming and J lost 1 base, with 12 bases between them. For the CDR3, the DNA is TGTGCCAGCAGCCCCGGGACATCGAGCAATCAGCCCCAGCATTTT. Translating it yields CASSPGTSSNQPQHF.

This chain links TRBV5-1 with TRBJ1-6; 8 bases line up with TRBD1. From germline, CDR1 is SGHRS and CDR2 YFSETQ. V lost 3 bases, J lost 7 bases, and 9 bases stayed unmatched. The CDR3 is made up of 16 amino acids. The CDR3: CASSYGQGRTNSPLHF. CDR3 nucleotide sequence: TGCGCCAGCAGCTACGGACAGGGTCGAACCAATTCACCCCTCCACTTT.

This clone was found a few times. The V and J genes are TRBV7-8 and TRBJ2-1, with 7 bases that match TRBD1. Germline-derived CDR1 and CDR2 are SGHVS and FQNEAQ. CDR3 length: 15 amino acids. J was trimmed by 3 bases and V by 5 bases; bases with no gene match: 7. CDR3 sequence (DNA): TGTGCCAGCAGCCCCGACAGGGCGGGCTACAATGAGCAGTTCTTC. Translation gives CASSPDRAGYNEQFF.

The chain recombines TRBV11-2 with TRBJ2-2, with D unresolved. The CDR3 loop spans 15 amino acids. Germline lookup yields CDR1 SGHAT and CDR2 FQNNGV. V dropped 3 bases and J dropped 0 bases, with 8 bases sitting between them. The CDR3: CASSLRTTNTGELFF. In DNA, the CDR3 is TGTGCCAGCAGCTTGAGAACTACGAACACCGGGGAGCTGTTTTTT.

This chain's CDR3 is CASSIGQGGYGYTF. The CDR3, as DNA: TGTGCCAGTAGTATCGGGCAGGGCGGCTATGGCTACACCTTC. The chain uses TRBV19 and TRBJ1-2; TRBD1 might be the D (5 bases). Between the trimmed V and J ends, which lost 3 bases and 4 bases, there was a span of 12 bases. The CDR3 covers 14 residues. The germline gives CDR1 LNHDA, CDR2 SQIVND (reference sequence).

The rearrangement uses TRBV5-4 and TRBJ1-2; D might be TRBD1 (5 bases). V lost 1 base to trimming and J lost 6 bases, with 16 bases between them. There are 15 residues in the CDR3. From germline, CDR1 is SGHNT and CDR2 YYREEE (reference sequence). DNA for the CDR3: TGTGCCAGCAGCTTGCAGGGAAGGCAGTCGAATGGCTACACCTTC. Translating gives CASSLQGRQSNGYTF.